The 20 T cell receptor beta chains listed next were all sequenced from one sample in a study of shared clonotypes between healthy human individuals. The protocol was immunoSEQ multiplex PCR, while the TCRdb copy is restricted to in-frame clones and leaves out a portion. The sample has 1,100,000 or so clones, about 80% seen once. Material: memory CD4+ T cells from PBMCs. Subset: CD45RA-negative fraction. Receptors were obtained from a man aged 18-30 years in good health. Some clones in this sample may be carry-over from other donors' samples.

This chain links TRBV4-1 with TRBJ2-7; TRBD1 matches at 8 bases. V was pared by 4 bases and J by 6 bases, with 5 bases of the junction left unmatched. The CDR3 consists of 13 residues. CDR1 and CDR2 from the germline V gene are MGHRA and YSYEKL. The CDR3 nucleotides are TGCGCCAGCAGCCGTCGGACAGGGATCGAGCAGTACTTC. Protein product: CASSRRTGIEQYF.

This chain links TRBV7-9 with TRBJ2-1; 8 positions match TRBD1. The CDR3 has 16 residues. CDR1 and CDR2 (germline): SEHNR, FQNEAQ (reference sequence). The J segment lost 1 base and the V segment lost 5 bases, leaving 7 bases of the junction unmatched. The chain's CDR3 is CASSQRDRQSYNEQFF. The CDR3 nucleotides read TGTGCCAGCAGCCAACGGGACAGGCAATCCTACAATGAGCAGTTCTTC.

J is TRBJ2-5 and V is TRBV7-6, with 10 bases fitting TRBD2. CDR1 SGHVS and CDR2 FNYEAQ come from the germline V gene. The CDR3 sequence is 14 residues long. V shed 4 bases and J 2 bases; nucleotides not matched to a gene: 1. The CDR3, as DNA: TGTGCCAGCAGCTCGACTAGCGGGCAAGAGACCCAGTACTTC. Protein: CASSSTSGQETQYF. Using reference TRBV7-6 and TRBJ2-5 for the parts outside the CDR3, the full variable domain is GAGVSQSPRYKVTKRGQDVALRCDPISGHVSLYWYRQALGQGPEFLTYFNYEAQQDKSGLPNDRFSAERPEGSISTLTIQRTEQRDSAMYRCASSSTSGQETQYFGPGTRLLVL.

J is TRBJ2-7 and V is TRBV10-1; D gene uncertain. CDR1 WNHNN and CDR2 SYGVQD come from the germline V gene (reference sequence). This CDR3 is built from 14 residues. Trimming pared 0 bases from V and 0 bases from J, leaving 6 bases between. CDR3 nucleotide sequence: TGCGCCAGCAGTGAGTCGGTACTCTCCTACGAGCAGTACTTC. It is translated as CASSESVLSYEQYF.

Concerning this clone itself: Since a much larger clone is just one base distant, this may be a read error. The V gene is TRBV7-7, the J gene TRBJ2-1; D ambiguous. The length of the CDR3 is 13 residues. Looked up from germline, CDR1 is SSHAT and CDR2 is FNYEAQ (reference sequence). Trimming shortened V by 3 bases and J by 0 bases, and 3 bases separated the two germline ends. CDR3 DNA sequence: TGTGCCAGCAGCTTGGACTCCTACAATGAGCAGTTCTTC. This sequence encodes CASSLDSYNEQFF.

A few counts support this clone. This chain links TRBV2 with TRBJ1-4; D not resolved. The ends were cut back, 5 bases at V and 5 bases at J, with 9 bases in the middle. This CDR3 is 13 amino acids long. Germline-derived CDR1 and CDR2 are SNHLY and FYNNEI. In DNA form, the CDR3 reads TGTGCCAGCAGTCTTAACGGAAATGAAAAACTGTTTTTT. Its protein product is CASSLNGNEKLFF.

This clone was counted a single time. The J gene is TRBJ2-2, the V gene TRBV5-1; D remains ambiguous. V shed 0 bases and J shed 4 bases, with 22 bases lying between them. In germline, CDR1 is SGHRS, CDR2 YFSETQ. The CDR3 spans 19 residues. The CDR3 loop reads CASSLVVVLADHSTGELFF. CDR3 nucleotide sequence: TGCGCCAGCAGCTTGGTGGTGGTTCTGGCCGATCATAGCACCGGGGAGCTGTTTTTT. Drawing the rest from reference TRBV5-1 and TRBJ2-2, the complete variable domain is KAGVTQTPRYLIKTRGQQVTLSCSPISGHRSVSWYQQTPGQGLQFLFEYFSETQRNKGNFPGRFSGRQFSNSRSEMNVSTLELGDSALYLCASSLVVVLADHSTGELFFGEGSRLTVL.

J is TRBJ1-2 and V is TRBV6-6; D gene unclear. V shed 1 base and J shed 6 bases, with 3 bases lying between them. This CDR3 has 11 amino acids. In germline, CDR1 is MNHNY, CDR2 SVGAGI (reference sequence). CDR3 coding DNA: TGTGCCAGCAGTTACTTTGATGGCTACACCTTC. It specifies CASSYFDGYTF.

This rearrangement joins TRBV7-2 to TRBJ2-5; D is ambiguous. Germline assignment: CDR1 SGHTA and CDR2 FQGNSA. This CDR3 comprises 15 residues. V lost 5 bases, J lost 1 base, and 14 bases lay in between. CDR3 DNA: TGTGCCAGCAGCCTGACTGGGCTGGGCCAAGAGACCCAGTACTTC. This codes for CASSLTGLGQETQYF.

The chain combines TRBV2 with TRBJ2-1; TRBD2 matches at 11 bases. The CDR3 extends over 16 amino acids. Germline values: CDR1 SNHLY, CDR2 FYNNEI. V trimming: 5 bases; J trimming: 1 base; junction bases outside the gene matches: 4. The CDR3 protein is CASSTSGRSSYNEQFF. The CDR3 DNA follows: TGTGCCAGCAGTACTAGCGGGAGAAGTTCCTACAATGAGCAGTTCTTC.

The chain carries TRBV7-9 and TRBJ2-7; 8 bases match TRBD1. Germline V gene data show CDR1 as SEHNR and CDR2 as FQNEAQ (reference sequence). The CDR3 covers 14 residues. V was clipped by 5 bases and J by 6 bases; unmatched bases: 9. In DNA, the CDR3 is TGTGCCAGCAGCCCGCGGACAGGGAACGGCGAGCAGTACTTC. Amino acid sequence: CASSPRTGNGEQYF.

V and J are TRBV19 and TRBJ2-1; 8 bases line up with TRBD2. The CDR3 has 16 residues. J lost 3 bases, V lost 3 bases, and 7 bases had no gene match. Germline CDR1 reads LNHDA; CDR2 reads SQIVND (reference sequence). The CDR3 reads CASSIITGGNYNEQFF. The CDR3, as DNA: TGTGCCAGTAGTATCATAACGGGAGGGAACTACAATGAGCAGTTCTTC.

This clone has only one observation. The V gene is TRBV6-6, the J gene TRBJ1-2; D unclear. Germline lookup yields CDR1 MNHNY and CDR2 SVGAGI (reference sequence). The CDR3 is 13 amino acids. V gave up 2 bases and J gave up 4 bases, with 8 bases separating them. CDR3 coding DNA: TGTGCCAGCAGTTACGGACGGAGCTATGGCTACACCTTC. Protein product: CASSYGRSYGYTF.

The V gene is TRBV11-2, the J gene TRBJ2-7; no firm D call. Trimming pared 4 bases from V and 7 bases from J, leaving 14 bases between. CDR3 length: 13 residues. The V gene's germline CDR1 is SGHAT and CDR2 FQNNGV. The CDR3, as DNA: TGTGCCAGCAGCTCCCAGCCACTTGGGGAGCAGTACTTC. Its translation: CASSSQPLGEQYF.

The gene calls are TRBV2 and TRBJ2-2; 9 bases are shared with TRBD2. V dropped 5 bases and J dropped 8; count of bases not matched to a gene: 12. This CDR3 has 16 amino acids. Germline V gene data show CDR1 as SNHLY and CDR2 as FYNNEI. DNA of the CDR3: TGTGCCAGCAGTCTCTCGGGACTAGCTAGATGGGGGGAGCTGTTTTTT. This translates into CASSLSGLARWGELFF.

This clone came up a few times. The V call is TRBV18, the J call TRBJ1-1, with 7 bases matching TRBD1. V was pared by 3 bases and J by 7 bases, with 5 bases of the junction left unmatched. CDR3 size: 13 residues. Germline V gives CDR1 KGHSH, CDR2 LQKENI. The CDR3 sequence: CASSPGQANEAFF. The CDR3 DNA sequence: TGTGCCAGCTCACCCGGACAGGCGAATGAAGCTTTCTTT.

This clone was counted ten times or more. J is TRBJ2-7 and V is TRBV30; no clear D gene. The CDR3 extends over 15 amino acids. V gave up 3 bases and J gave up 5 bases, with 20 bases separating them. Germline loops: CDR1 GTSNPN, CDR2 SVGIG (reference sequence). CDR3 bases: TGTGCCTGGAGCGCCAACCGGGCCCCATCAAACGAGCAGTACTTC. As protein: CAWSANRAPSNEQYF.

This clone was seen only once. The chain uses TRBV20-1 and TRBJ2-1; 7 bases fit TRBD2. Germline CDR1 DFQATT, CDR2 SNEGSKA (reference sequence). With V trimmed by 5 bases and J by 8 bases, 3 bases remained unmatched. The CDR3 is made up of 11 amino acids. CDR3 amino acids: CSAREVHEQFF. The CDR3 DNA reads as TGCAGTGCTCGGGAGGTTCATGAGCAGTTCTTC.

The rearrangement links TRBV7-9 to TRBJ1-1; possibly TRBD1 for D (5 bases). The CDR3 extends over 13 amino acids. Trimming left V 6 bases short and J 7 bases short, with 15 bases between. CDR1 and CDR2 (germline): SEHNR, FQNEAQ (reference sequence). CDR3 in amino acids: CASSLGLSREAFF. Here the CDR3 DNA reads TGTGCCAGCAGTCTGGGACTGAGCCGTGAAGCTTTCTTT. Full variable domain (rest looked up from reference TRBV7-9 and TRBJ1-1): DTGVSQNPRHKITKRGQNVTFRCDPISEHNRLYWYRQTLGQGPEFLTYFQNEAQLEKSRLLSDRFSAERPKGSFSTLEIQRTEQGDSAMYLCASSLGLSREAFFGQGTRLTVV.

V usage is TRBV28 and J usage is TRBJ1-5; no reliable D call. Germline V CDR1 and CDR2: MDHEN, SYDVKM. This CDR3 contains 14 residues. V was trimmed by 3 bases and J by 4 bases, leaving 10 bases between them. The CDR3 DNA is TGTGCCAGCAGTTTGGAGCAGATTAATCAGCCCCAGCATTTT. Its protein is CASSLEQINQPQHF.